This T cell receptor (beta chain) was obtained from a study of tumor-infiltrating lymphocytes in oesophageal squamous cell carcinoma. TCRdb reanalysed the PCR reads using MiXCR and keeps one entry per CDR3 protein. The repertoire has about 12,000 distinct CDR3 sequences, 50% to 65% of them found once; the top ten carry about 34%. The V gene lost 5 bases and the J gene lost 0 bases, with 11 bases spanning the gap. The CDR3 has 16 residues. CDR1 and CDR2 from the germline V gene are SGHVS and FQNEAQ. Specimen: esophageal tumor tissue. The TCR originated in a female donor with esophageal squamous cell carcinoma. The chain links TRBV7-8 to TRBJ2-6; D unresolved. CDR3 DNA sequence: TGTGCCAGCAGCCCCCAGCCCGTCTCTGGGGCCAACGTCCTGACTTTC. This encodes CASSPQPVSGANVLTF.